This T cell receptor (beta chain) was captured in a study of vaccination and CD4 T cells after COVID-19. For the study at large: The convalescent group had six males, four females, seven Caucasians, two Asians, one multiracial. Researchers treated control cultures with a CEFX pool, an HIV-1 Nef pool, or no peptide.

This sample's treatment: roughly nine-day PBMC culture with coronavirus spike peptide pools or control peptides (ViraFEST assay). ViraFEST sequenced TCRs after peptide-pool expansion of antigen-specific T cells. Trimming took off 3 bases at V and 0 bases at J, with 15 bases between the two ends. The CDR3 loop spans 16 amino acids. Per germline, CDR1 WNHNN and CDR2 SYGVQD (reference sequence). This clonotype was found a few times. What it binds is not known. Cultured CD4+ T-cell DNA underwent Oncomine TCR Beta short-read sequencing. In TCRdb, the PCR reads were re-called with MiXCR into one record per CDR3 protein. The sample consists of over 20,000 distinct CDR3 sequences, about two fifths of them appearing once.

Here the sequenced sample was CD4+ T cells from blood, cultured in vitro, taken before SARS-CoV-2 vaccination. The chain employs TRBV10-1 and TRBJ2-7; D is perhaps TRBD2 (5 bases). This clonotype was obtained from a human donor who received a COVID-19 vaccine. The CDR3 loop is CASSELGSGSSYEQYF. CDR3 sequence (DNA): TGCGCCAGCAGTGAATTAGGCAGCGGAAGCTCCTACGAGCAGTACTTC.